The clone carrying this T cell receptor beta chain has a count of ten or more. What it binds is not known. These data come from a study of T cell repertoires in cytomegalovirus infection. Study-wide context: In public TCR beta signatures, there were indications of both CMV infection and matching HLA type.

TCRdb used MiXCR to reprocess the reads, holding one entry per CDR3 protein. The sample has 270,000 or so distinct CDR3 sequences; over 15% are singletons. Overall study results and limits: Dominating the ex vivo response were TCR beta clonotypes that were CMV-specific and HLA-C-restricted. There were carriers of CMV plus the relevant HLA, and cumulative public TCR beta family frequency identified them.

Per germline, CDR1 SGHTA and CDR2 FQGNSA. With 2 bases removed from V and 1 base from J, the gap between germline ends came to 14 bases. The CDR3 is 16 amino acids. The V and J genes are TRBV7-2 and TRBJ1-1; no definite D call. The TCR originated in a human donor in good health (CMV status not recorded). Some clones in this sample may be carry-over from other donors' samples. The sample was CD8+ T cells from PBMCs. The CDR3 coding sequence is TGTGCCAGCAGCTTACGGGGTAAATTCGCGAACACTGAAGCTTTCTTT. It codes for CASSLRGKFANTEAFF.